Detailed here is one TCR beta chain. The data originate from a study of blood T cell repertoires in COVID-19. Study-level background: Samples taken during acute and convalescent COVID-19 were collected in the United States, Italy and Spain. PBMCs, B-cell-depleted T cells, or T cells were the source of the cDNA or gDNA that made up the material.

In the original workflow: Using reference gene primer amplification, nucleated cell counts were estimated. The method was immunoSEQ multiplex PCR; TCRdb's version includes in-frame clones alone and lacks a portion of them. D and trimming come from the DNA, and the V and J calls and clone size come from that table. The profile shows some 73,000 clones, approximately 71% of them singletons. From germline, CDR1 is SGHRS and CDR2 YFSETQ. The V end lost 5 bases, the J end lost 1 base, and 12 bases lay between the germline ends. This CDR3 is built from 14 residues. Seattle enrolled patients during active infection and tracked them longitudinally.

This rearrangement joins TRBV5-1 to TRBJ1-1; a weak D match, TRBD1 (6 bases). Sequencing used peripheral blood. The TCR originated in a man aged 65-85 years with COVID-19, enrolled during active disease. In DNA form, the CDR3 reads TGCGCCAGCAGTGCAGGGGCCTCGAACACTGAAGCTTTCTTT. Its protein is CASSAGASNTEAFF.